What follows are 15 T cell receptor beta chains derived from one specimen sequenced in a study of T cell repertoires in cytomegalovirus infection. TCRdb reprocessed the reads with MiXCR, giving one entry per CDR3 protein. Counted here are fewer than 250,000 distinct CDR3 sequences, approximately 24% occurring once; the ten biggest clones make up about 20%. What was sequenced was CD8+ T cells from PBMCs. The source is a human donor in good health (CMV status not recorded). Some clones in this sample may be carry-over from other donors' samples.

This clonotype occurred a few times. The gene calls are TRBV2 and TRBJ2-7; 7 positions agree with TRBD1. Unmatched junction bases numbered 3, after V lost 3 bases and J lost 1 base. Germline V lookup: CDR1 SNHLY, CDR2 FYNNEI. This CDR3 has 14 residues. As DNA, the CDR3 is TGTGCCAGCAGTGAGACAGGGATATCCTACGAGCAGTACTTC. Protein sequence: CASSETGISYEQYF.

This clonotype has only a few counts. The chain joins TRBV28 to TRBJ2-3; 7 bases are a match to TRBD2. The CDR3 length is 17 residues. The V gene end was trimmed by 3 bases and the J gene end by 2 bases; junction bases not matched to a gene: 11. Germline V gives CDR1 MDHEN, CDR2 SYDVKM. The chain's CDR3 is CASSLGLAAHPTDTQYF. The CDR3 nucleotides are TGTGCCAGCAGTTTGGGGCTAGCGGCACACCCCACAGATACGCAGTATTTT.

The V call is TRBV12-3 or TRBV12-4, the J call TRBJ1-2; the match to TRBD1 covers 7 bases. This CDR3 spans 14 amino acids. V shed 2 bases, J shed 8 bases, and the junction held 8 bases outside the gene matches. The CDR3 sequence: CASSLPGQAGGYTF. CDR3 nucleotides: TGTGCCAGCAGTTTACCTGGACAGGCGGGCGGCTACACCTTC.

The chain carries TRBV19 and TRBJ1-5; TRBD1 matches at 9 bases. This CDR3 contains 15 residues. V trimming: 3 bases; J trimming: 7 bases; junction bases outside the gene matches: 7. Germline values: CDR1 LNHDA, CDR2 SQIVND (reference sequence). This chain's CDR3 is CASSILGTGKQPQHF. DNA for the CDR3: TGTGCCAGTAGTATCCTTGGGACAGGGAAACAGCCCCAGCATTTT.

This clonotype was detected a few times. The chain has TRBV19 and TRBJ2-7; possibly TRBD2 for D (6 bases). V was clipped by 3 bases and J by 6 bases, with 15 bases between them. This CDR3 spans 14 amino acids. In germline, CDR1 is LNHDA, CDR2 SQIVND (reference sequence). The CDR3 sequence is CASSMAGGAGEQYF. CDR3 in DNA: TGTGCCAGTAGTATGGCCGGAGGGGCGGGCGAGCAGTACTTC.

This rearrangement joins TRBV28 to TRBJ2-5; perhaps TRBD2 as D (6 bases). CDR1 and CDR2 (germline): MDHEN, SYDVKM. The CDR3 consists of 14 residues. The ends were cut back, 6 bases at V and 4 bases at J, with 15 bases in the middle. CDR3 in amino acids: CASREGPRGETQYF. CDR3 coding DNA: TGTGCCAGCAGGGAGGGACCTCGTGGAGAGACCCAGTACTTC. Full variable domain (rest looked up from reference TRBV28 and TRBJ2-5): DVKVTQSSRYLVKRTGEKVFLECVQDMDHENMFWYRQDPGLGLRLIYFSYDVKMKEKGDIPEGYSVSREKKERFSLILESASTNQTSMYLCASREGPRGETQYFGPGTRLLVL.

V and J are TRBV11-3 and TRBJ2-1; TRBD2 is a possible D gene (6 bases). CDR3 length: 14 amino acids. V dropped 2 bases and J dropped 4 bases, with 9 bases sitting between them. From germline, CDR1 is SGHNT and CDR2 YENEEA. CDR3 DNA sequence: TGTGCCAGCAGCTTAAGGCGGGGATACAATGAGCAGTTCTTC. Amino acids: CASSLRRGYNEQFF. Full variable domain (remainder filled in from reference TRBV11-3 and TRBJ2-1): EAGVVQSPRYKIIEKKQPVAFWCNPISGHNTLYWYLQNLGQGPELLIRYENEEAVDDSQLPKDRFSAERLKGVDSTLKIQPAELGDSAVYLCASSLRRGYNEQFFGPGTRLTVL.

The rearrangement links TRBV4-1 to TRBJ1-1; D gene uncertain. Germline loops: CDR1 MGHRA, CDR2 YSYEKL. The CDR3 extends over 14 amino acids. Trimming cost V 2 bases and J 12 bases, with 19 bases left between them. The CDR3 DNA reads as TGCGCCAGCAGCCAAACGCCTGTCGGGGAAGAGCCTTTCTTT. Encoded protein: CASSQTPVGEEPFF.

V is TRBV27 and J is TRBJ2-7, with D perhaps TRBD1 or TRBD2 (5 bases each). V was cut by 6 bases and J by 2 bases, with 11 bases left in between. Germline assignment: CDR1 MNHEY and CDR2 SMNVEV (reference sequence). The CDR3 extends over 13 amino acids. The CDR3 sequence: CASRYGAAYEQYF. The DNA for the CDR3 is TGTGCCAGCAGGTACGGGGCAGCCTACGAGCAGTACTTC.

The rearrangement uses TRBV6-5 and TRBJ2-7, with TRBD1 matching over 9 bases. Trimming at V came to 4 bases and at J to 5 bases, leaving 9 bases not matched to a gene. CDR3 length equals 15 residues. Per germline, CDR1 MNHEY and CDR2 SVGAGI. The CDR3: CASSSTGGTPNEQYF. The CDR3 coding sequence is TGTGCCAGCAGTTCCACAGGGGGCACCCCCAACGAGCAGTACTTC.

The CDR3, as DNA: TGTGCCAGCTCTTATCTCCGGGTCTTTGAAGCTTTCTTT. The encoded protein is CASSYLRVFEAFF. V is TRBV2 and J is TRBJ1-1; D is ambiguous. Trimming took off 8 bases at V and 7 bases at J, with 17 bases between the two ends. This CDR3 has 13 residues. The germline V gene has CDR1 SNHLY and CDR2 FYNNEI.

The sample holds a few counts of this clonotype. J is TRBJ1-2 and V is TRBV12-3 or TRBV12-4; tentatively, D is TRBD1 (5 bases). The CDR3 is 15 residues long. V lost 10 bases and J 3 bases, leaving 21 bases between the germline ends. CDR3 region: CATSSVGGPYYGYTF. The DNA for the CDR3 is TGTGCCACCAGCTCGGTGGGGGGTCCCTACTATGGCTACACCTTC.

This clonotype was picked up a small number of times. The chain recombines TRBV20-1 with TRBJ1-5, with a weak D call TRBD1 (5 bases). Trimming removed 6 bases at V and 1 base at J, with 13 bases between. This CDR3 region has 14 residues. CDR1 is DFQATT, CDR2 SNEGSKA, per germline (reference sequence). CDR3 amino acids: CSATGAVSNQPQHF. In DNA, the CDR3 is TGCAGTGCCACCGGGGCAGTCAGCAATCAGCCCCAGCATTTT.

With respect to this clonotype: It may be a read error: a sequence one base away is much more abundant. The rearrangement links TRBV28 to TRBJ2-7; D gene uncertain. The length of the CDR3 is 15 residues. The V gene's germline CDR1 is MDHEN and CDR2 SYDVKM. The V and J ends lost 7 bases and 0 bases respectively, with 16 bases between them. The CDR3 sequence: CASTFTSDFSYEQYF. Written as DNA, the CDR3 is TGTGCCAGCACCTTTACGTCAGACTTCTCCTACGAGCAGTACTTC. Filled out from reference TRBV28 and TRBJ2-7, the complete variable domain reads DVKVTQSSRYLVKRTGEKVFLECVQDMDHENMFWYRQDPGLGLRLIYFSYDVKMKEKGDIPEGYSVSREKKERFSLILESASTNQTSMYLCASTFTSDFSYEQYFGPGTRLTVT.

V gene TRBV29-1 combines with J gene TRBJ1-2; D not resolved. The germline gives CDR1 SQVTM, CDR2 ANQGSEA. This CDR3 has 10 residues. V was pared by 7 bases and J by 7 bases, with 10 bases between. As DNA, the CDR3 is TGCAGCGCCTGGGCTAGTGGCTACACCTTC. Its translation: CSAWASGYTF.